This is a list of T cell receptor beta chains from one sample in a study of blood T cell repertoires in COVID-19. Method: immunoSEQ multiplex PCR; TCRdb's copy keeps in-frame clones and lacks some. The sample carries about 230,000 clones, almost 85% recorded once. The sequenced material came from peripheral blood. These receptors all come from a man aged 45-65 years with COVID-19, enrolled during active disease. The conserved cysteine and the conserved F or W are not part of the CDR3 here. Each record gives: J gene, V gene, CDR3 protein.

TRBJ1-5	TRBV7-3	ASSLTSDQPQH
TRBJ2-5	TRBV15	ATATSGQETQY
TRBJ2-2	TRBV5-1	ASSDPAGTGELF
TRBJ2-2	TRBV30	AWTVRTNTGELF
TRBJ1-4	TRBV5-4	ASSPQSGDEKLF
TRBJ2-1	TRBV7-3	ASSLDRSNEQF
TRBJ2-7	TRBV15	ATSRAGTGTYEQY
TRBJ1-2	TRBV7-9	ASSGTGGYGYT
TRBJ2-1	TRBV3-1/TRBV3-2	ASSQASGGLARNEQF
TRBJ2-5	TRBV28	ASMRGGGETQY
TRBJ1-2	TRBV21-1	ASTLGQGVYGYT
TRBJ2-2	TRBV5-5	ASSHGTGETGELF
TRBJ1-1	TRBV7-2	ASSFGQGNTEAF
TRBJ2-7	TRBV7-9	ASSAPGGTVSYEQY
TRBJ2-3	TRBV3-1/TRBV3-2	ASSQDPTSGADTQY
TRBJ2-5	TRBV15	ATSREGSSGLETQY
TRBJ1-1	TRBV9	ASSVPRQGGNTEAF
TRBJ1-4	TRBV18	ASSPPAGGNEKLF
TRBJ2-7	TRBV5-1	ASRDGTGVLYEQY
TRBJ2-3	TRBV7-9	ASSSSTGGWTQY
TRBJ2-3	TRBV9	ASSVVGSTDTQY
TRBJ2-3	TRBV5-1	ASSPGQGRTDTQY
TRBJ1-5	TRBV20-1	SASTEGGEPQH
TRBJ1-1	TRBV4-1	ASSQGGAEAF
TRBJ1-4	TRBV7-2	ASSGRTGAEKLF
TRBJ1-2	TRBV6-5	ASSYTGDGYT
TRBJ1-4	TRBV7-9	AGTVGNEKLF
TRBJ1-5	TRBV2	ASRTPGQTYQPQH
TRBJ1-4	TRBV2	ASSSDRFPTNEKLF
TRBJ2-1	TRBV9	ASSADVANEQF
TRBJ2-1	TRBV11-2	ASSGRTGGHNEQF
TRBJ2-7	TRBV19	ATTTGPSNEQY
TRBJ2-2	TRBV7-3	ASGKGTGELF
TRBJ1-3	TRBV7-2	ASSLWTVSGNTIY
TRBJ2-7	TRBV28	ASSLEGRLYEQY
TRBJ1-2	TRBV30	AWIPGQALYGYT
TRBJ1-2	TRBV19	ASSRGTNYGYT
TRBJ1-4	TRBV5-1	ASSLTGTANEKLF
TRBJ2-7	TRBV5-5	ASSLGTGGSTYEQY
TRBJ1-2	TRBV5-1	ASSLQGTRGYGYT
TRBJ1-6	TRBV18	ASSSSYNSPLH
TRBJ1-5	TRBV4-1	ASSQELSPTRNQPQH
TRBJ1-5	TRBV6-1	ASSYQSNQPQH
TRBJ1-6	TRBV7-8	ASSLGTGVNSPLH
TRBJ2-2	TRBV28	ASNRDSLNTGELF
TRBJ1-3	TRBV7-8	ASSLDRVGNTIY
TRBJ2-7	TRBV19	ASSISGSYEQY
TRBJ1-1	TRBV5-1	ASSNGQPNTEAF
TRBJ1-2	TRBV6-5	ASSDPGHSVYGYT
TRBJ2-2	TRBV10-3	AISWRGGMNTGELF
TRBJ1-1	TRBV7-2	ASSRQVDRLHTEAF
TRBJ1-1	TRBV30	AWSNRARTEAF
TRBJ2-3	TRBV24-1	ATSQWSGDTDTQY
TRBJ2-7	TRBV19	ASSTGTGPYEQY
TRBJ2-2	TRBV11-3	ASSLDGGRTTGELF
TRBJ1-2	TRBV10-3	AITVTGGGDGYT
TRBJ2-1	TRBV7-3	ASSSDRGTYNEQF
TRBJ1-1	TRBV28	ASSLFAGAGEAF
TRBJ1-1	TRBV28	ASSLLRSITEAF
TRBJ1-2	TRBV18	ASSSETANYGYT